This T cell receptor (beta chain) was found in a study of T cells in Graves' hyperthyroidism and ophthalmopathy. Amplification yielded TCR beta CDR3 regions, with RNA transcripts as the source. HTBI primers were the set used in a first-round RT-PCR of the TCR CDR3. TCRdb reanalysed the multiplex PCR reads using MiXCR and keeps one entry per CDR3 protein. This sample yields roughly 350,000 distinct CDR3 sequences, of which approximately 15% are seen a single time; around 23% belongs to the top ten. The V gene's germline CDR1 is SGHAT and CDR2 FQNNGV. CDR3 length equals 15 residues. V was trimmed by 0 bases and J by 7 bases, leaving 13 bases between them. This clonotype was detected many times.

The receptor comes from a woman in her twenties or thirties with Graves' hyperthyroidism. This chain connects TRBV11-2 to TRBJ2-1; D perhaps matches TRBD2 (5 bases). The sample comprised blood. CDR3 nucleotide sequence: TGTGCCAGCAGCTTAGACTCGGGAAAAGGGAATGAGCAGTTCTTC. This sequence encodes CASSLDSGKGNEQFF.